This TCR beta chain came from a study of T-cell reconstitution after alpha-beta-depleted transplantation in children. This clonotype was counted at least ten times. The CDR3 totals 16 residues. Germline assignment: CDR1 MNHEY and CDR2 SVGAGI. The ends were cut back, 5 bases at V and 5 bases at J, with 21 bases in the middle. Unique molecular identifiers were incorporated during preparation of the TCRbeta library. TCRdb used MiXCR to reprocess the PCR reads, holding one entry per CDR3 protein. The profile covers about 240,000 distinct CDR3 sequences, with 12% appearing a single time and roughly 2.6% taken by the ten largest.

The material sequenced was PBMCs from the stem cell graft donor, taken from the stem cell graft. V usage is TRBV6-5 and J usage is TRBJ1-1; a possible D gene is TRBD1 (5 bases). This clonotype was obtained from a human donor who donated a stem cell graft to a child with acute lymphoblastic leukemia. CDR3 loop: CASSPHGGSEGTEAFF. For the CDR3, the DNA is TGTGCCAGCAGTCCGCATGGGGGTTCGGAAGGGACTGAAGCTTTCTTT.